Below are 19 T cell receptor beta chains sequenced from a single sample in a study of naive and memory T cell subsets. A UMI-containing oligonucleotide was joined by 3' ligation to the TCR cDNA template. Four PCR rounds used nested alpha and beta constant region primers plus the SP2 primer. One entry per CDR3 protein results from TCRdb running MiXCR on the UMI-ligation and nested PCR reads. The table lists about 26,000 distinct CDR3 sequences, around 5.3% of them singletons. Sequences were obtained from blood. The receptors here all came from an adult in good health.

This clonotype was counted once. This may be a read error, as it is one base from a much larger clone. The chain combines TRBV29-1 with TRBJ2-7, with TRBD2 matching 10 bases. The CDR3 has 15 residues. Germline-derived CDR1 and CDR2 are SQVTM and ANQGSEA. V lost 2 bases to trimming and J lost 5 bases; unmatched junction nucleotides: 9. This chain's CDR3 is CSVELLAGRDHEQYF. The CDR3 DNA sequence: TGCAGCGTTGAACTACTAGCGGGGAGGGACCACGAGCAGTACTTC.

Note on this clonotype: Mismatch with germline at one junction end may stem from a read error. The chain carries TRBV5-1 and TRBJ2-5, with TRBD1 identical over 7 bases. Looked up from germline, CDR1 is SGHRS and CDR2 is YFSETQ. The CDR3 is 15 amino acids. The CDR3 DNA reads as TGCGCCAGCAGCGAGGGACAGAGGTTTCAAGAGACCCAGCACTTC. Protein product: CASSEGQRFQETQHF. Drawing the rest from reference TRBV5-1 and TRBJ2-5, the complete variable domain is KAGVTQTPRYLIKTRGQQVTLSCSPISGHRSVSWYQQTPGQGLQFLFEYFSETQRNKGNFPGRFSGRQFSNSRSEMNVSTLELGDSALYLCASSEGQRFQETQHFGPGTRLLVL.

This clonotype was counted many times. The rearrangement uses TRBV27 and TRBJ2-3; D may be TRBD2 (6 bases). CDR3 length: 17 amino acids. Trimming took off 6 bases at V and 0 bases at J, with 19 bases between the two ends. In germline, CDR1 is MNHEY, CDR2 SMNVEV (reference sequence). CDR3 bases: TGTGCCAGCAGGGGGGTATGGAGGGCTCTTAGCACAGATACGCAGTATTTT. The encoded protein is CASRGVWRALSTDTQYF.

This chain joins TRBV29-1 and TRBJ1-1; D not resolved. V was cut by 6 bases and J by 1 base, with 12 bases left in between. The CDR3 loop spans 13 amino acids. The germline CDR1 and CDR2 sequences are SQVTM and ANQGSEA. The CDR3 coding sequence is TGCAGCGTGTGCTGGCAGAGGAACACTGAAGCTTTCTTT. Its translation: CSVCWQRNTEAFF.

This clonotype was seen ten or more times. J is TRBJ1-1 and V is TRBV29-1; D gene uncertain. The CDR3 runs to 11 residues. Trimming stripped 4 bases from V and 6 bases from J, with 9 bases between. Germline CDR1 reads SQVTM; CDR2 reads ANQGSEA. The CDR3 loop reads CSVVQAAEAFF. The CDR3 bases are TGCAGCGTTGTTCAGGCCGCTGAAGCTTTCTTT.

In its sample, this clonotype was seen many times. V gene TRBV11-2 combines with J gene TRBJ2-3; D call uncertain. The CDR3 has 14 residues. Germline CDR1 and CDR2: SGHAT and FQNNGV. Trimming left V 0 bases short and J 7 bases short, with 11 bases between. In DNA, the CDR3 is TGTGCCAGCAGCTTAGAACCCGCGTCAAATACGCAGTATTTT. Translation gives CASSLEPASNTQYF. Full variable domain (outside the CDR3, taken from reference TRBV11-2 and TRBJ2-3): EAGVAQSPRYKIIEKRQSVAFWCNPISGHATLYWYQQILGQGPKLLIQFQNNGVVDDSQLPKDRFSAERLKGVDSTLKIQPAKLEDSAVYLCASSLEPASNTQYFGPGTRLTVL.

This clonotype came up many times. The chain links TRBV7-8 to TRBJ1-1; 10 bases are a match to TRBD1. V shed 0 bases and J 3 bases; nucleotides not matched to a gene: 4. The CDR3 has 16 residues. Per germline, CDR1 SGHVS and CDR2 FQNEAQ. The CDR3 DNA reads TGTGCCAGCAGCTTAGCGACAGGGGGCGCGTACACTGAAGCTTTCTTT. Residues: CASSLATGGAYTEAFF.

This clonotype appeared a few times. One base away lies a much larger clone, so this may be a sequencing read error. The V and J genes are TRBV7-8 and TRBJ2-7; a possible D gene is TRBD2 (5 bases). CDR1 is SGHVS, CDR2 FQNEAQ, per germline. CDR3 size: 12 residues. The CDR3 protein is CASSLAGRRQYF. DNA for the CDR3: TGTGCCAGCAGCCTAGCTGGCCGACGACAGTACTTC.

This clonotype was detected many times. The rearrangement uses TRBV5-6 and TRBJ2-1; 10 bases fit TRBD2. V shed 1 base and J 10 bases; nucleotides not matched to a gene: 5. Germline CDR1 and CDR2: SGHDT and YYEEEE. The CDR3 runs 14 residues. For the CDR3, the DNA is TGTGCCAGCAGCTTGCCTAGCGGGAGCGGAGAGCAGTTCTTC. As protein: CASSLPSGSGEQFF.

This clonotype was recorded many times. The J gene is TRBJ2-1, the V gene TRBV10-3; 10 nucleotides align to TRBD2. CDR1 and CDR2 (germline): ENHRY, SYGVKD. This CDR3 region has 14 residues. Losses at the gene ends were 5 bases for V and 4 bases for J; bases not matched to a gene: 2. The CDR3: CAISLAGVYNEQFF. DNA of the CDR3: TGTGCCATCAGTCTAGCGGGAGTTTACAATGAGCAGTTCTTC.

The rearrangement uses TRBV7-2 and TRBJ2-2; 9 bases line up with TRBD2. Germline loops: CDR1 SGHTA, CDR2 FQGNSA. CDR3 size: 16 residues. J gave up 6 bases and V 2 bases, and 7 bases lay outside the gene matches. The chain's CDR3 is CASSLILAGKAGELFF. Here the CDR3 DNA reads TGTGCCAGCAGCTTAATTCTAGCGGGAAAGGCCGGGGAGCTGTTTTTT.

As for this clonotype: Likely a read error: the CDR3 ends without its conserved phenylalanine or tryptophan. The rearrangement links TRBV20-1 to TRBJ1-1, with D perhaps TRBD1 (5 bases). The CDR3 has 14 residues. Germline CDR1 DFQATT, CDR2 SNEGSKA (reference sequence). Deletions cut 2 bases from V and 5 bases from J, with 15 bases between. The CDR3 nucleotides are TGCAGTGCTAGACCACAGGCGGTTGAGACTGAAGCTTTCCTT. It specifies CSARPQAVETEAFL.

This clonotype has more than one count but fewer than ten. The chain has TRBV27 and TRBJ2-7; 9 bases are a match to TRBD2. V lost 5 bases, J lost 13 bases, and 12 bases stayed unmatched. Germline V gene lookup returns CDR1 MNHEY and CDR2 SMNVEV (reference sequence). CDR3 length equals 13 residues. The CDR3 nucleotides read TGTGCCAGCAGTCCAGGCCCAAGCGGGAGGTCCTACTTC. This codes for CASSPGPSGRSYF.

This clonotype was detected many times. The rearrangement joins TRBV6-2 or TRBV6-3 to TRBJ2-1; 10 positions match TRBD2. Germline CDR1 is MNHEY and CDR2 is SVGEGT. The length of the CDR3 is 16 residues. Trimming took 2 bases from V and 8 from J; bases not matched to a gene: 9. CDR3 DNA sequence: TGTGCCAGCAGTTACCCCTTAGCGGGAGGAGCTCATGAGCAGTTCTTC. This gives the protein CASSYPLAGGAHEQFF.

Within the sample, this clonotype is medium-sized. The chain carries TRBV11-2 and TRBJ2-1; 8 bases align to TRBD2. CDR1 is SGHAT, CDR2 FQNNGV, per germline. The length of the CDR3 is 13 residues. The junction had 5 bases not matched to a gene; V was cut back by 4 bases and J by 9 bases. The CDR3 sequence: CASSSREGGEQFF. The DNA of the CDR3 is TGTGCCAGCAGCTCCCGGGAGGGAGGTGAGCAGTTCTTC.

This clonotype was detected a few times. The V call is TRBV20-1, the J call TRBJ2-5, with 7 bases fitting TRBD1. Trimming removed 5 bases from V and 0 bases from J; junction bases left unmatched: 9. The CDR3 extends over 15 amino acids. Looked up from germline, CDR1 is DFQATT and CDR2 is SNEGSKA (reference sequence). As DNA, the CDR3 is TGCAGTGCTCACCGAAAGGGGGCGCACCAAGAGACCCAGTACTTC. It codes for CSAHRKGAHQETQYF.

This clonotype showed up many times. The chain joins TRBV6-2 or TRBV6-3 to TRBJ1-1, with D uncertain. The CDR3 runs to 14 residues. V dropped 2 bases and J dropped 5 bases, with 12 bases sitting between them. Germline-derived CDR1 and CDR2 are MNHEY and SVGEGT. DNA for the CDR3: TGTGCCAGCAGTTACGGTGGGGATCGTACTGAAGCTTTCTTT. Encoded protein: CASSYGGDRTEAFF.

There are many counts of this clonotype. The genes are TRBV28 and TRBJ1-5; 8 bases map to TRBD1. Trimming removed 5 bases from V and 4 bases from J; junction bases left unmatched: 10. Germline V gene data show CDR1 as MDHEN and CDR2 as SYDVKM. The CDR3 runs to 16 residues. In DNA form, the CDR3 reads TGTGCCAGCAGTCCCCTGGACAGGGTGAAGAATCAGCCCCAGCATTTT. Its protein product is CASSPLDRVKNQPQHF.

The rearrangement uses TRBV5-5 and TRBJ2-1; 16 bases agree with TRBD2. CDR1 SGHKS and CDR2 YYEKEE come from the germline V gene (reference sequence). Trimming removed 5 bases from V and 7 bases from J; junction bases left unmatched: 6. The CDR3 contains 16 residues. CDR3 in amino acids: CASSLPGLAGGNEQFF. Written as DNA, the CDR3 is TGTGCCAGCAGTCTGCCGGGACTAGCGGGAGGGAATGAGCAGTTCTTC.